The present T cell receptor (beta chain) was sequenced within a study of T cells after somatic rescue of genetic block. Profiled with immunoSEQ multiplex PCR; TCRdb holds only in-frame clones, not every one. The data show 95,000 to 120,000 clones, under 95% seen once. CDR3 size: 15 residues. V lost 4 bases and J lost 7; bases outside the gene matches: 7. The V gene's germline CDR1 is MNHNS and CDR2 SASEGT. The genes are TRBV6-1 and TRBJ2-2, with 9 bases lining up with TRBD1. This receptor was identified in a young woman. Sequencing input: peripheral blood mononuclear cells (PBMCs). The CDR3 DNA is TGTGCCAGCAGTGCTACACAGGGGGCGGTCGGGGAGCTGTTTTTT. Amino acids: CASSATQGAVGELFF.